This TCR beta chain stems from a study of graft-versus-host responses after intestinal transplantation. As regards this clone: Its antigen is currently unknown.

The table came from immunoSEQ multiplex PCR; TCRdb's copy has only in-frame clones and leaves some out. The data contain roughly 99,000 clones, roughly 90% of them singletons. Trimming took 7 bases from V and 1 from J; bases not matched to a gene: 7. The CDR3 consists of 15 residues. Germline V gene lookup returns CDR1 LNHDA and CDR2 SQIVND (reference sequence). The rearrangement links TRBV19 to TRBJ2-3; TRBD2 matches 8 bases. This receptor was taken from a human donor who was the organ donor for an intestinal transplant. The material sequenced was unstimulated CD4+ T cells sorted from spleen or lymph node cells, taken before transplant. CDR3 sequence reads: CASTPGLVRTDTQYF. CDR3 nucleotide sequence: TGTGCCAGTACCCCGGGACTAGTGCGCACAGATACGCAGTATTTT.